Each of the 27 T cell receptor beta chains below was sequenced from the same sample in a study of cytomegalovirus exposure and HLA in healthy donors. Measured with immunoSEQ multiplex PCR; TCRdb has only the in-frame clones, and not every one. The sample lists some 120,000 clones, 85% to 90% occurring once. Sequenced: PBMCs. These receptor sequences come from a woman between 18 and 29 years old in good health and CMV-seronegative.

The chain couples TRBV18 to TRBJ1-2; D call uncertain. CDR1 and CDR2 from the germline V gene are KGHSH and LQKENI. With 4 bases removed from V and 3 bases from J, the gap between germline ends came to 15 bases. The CDR3 has 15 residues. CDR3 sequence: CASSLKRGVDYGYTF. CDR3 in DNA: TGTGCCAGCTCACTGAAACGAGGAGTTGACTATGGCTACACCTTC.

As concerns this clone: This may arise from a read error, as a much more abundant clone is one base away. Other DNA variants within this sample encode the same CDR3. V gene TRBV6-5 combines with J gene TRBJ1-1; D gene uncertain. Deletions cut 0 bases from V and 4 bases from J, with 6 bases between. Per the germline V gene, CDR1 is MNHEY and CDR2 is SVGAGI. This CDR3 is built from 13 residues. The CDR3 here is CASSYSEVTEAFF. CDR3 in DNA: TGTGCCAGCAGTTACTCGGAGGTCACTGAAGCTTTCTTT.

CDR3 protein: CASTPGTPYGYTF. The CDR3 coding sequence is TGTGCCAGCACCCCCGGGACACCCTATGGCTACACCTTC. V gene TRBV7-2 combines with J gene TRBJ1-2; D may be TRBD1 (6 bases). The germline V gene has CDR1 SGHTA and CDR2 FQGNSA. The CDR3 totals 13 residues. Trimming pared 7 bases from V and 4 bases from J, leaving 13 bases between. The full variable domain, its missing parts supplied by reference TRBV7-2 and TRBJ1-2, is GAGVSQSPSNKVTEKGKDVELRCDPISGHTALYWYRQSLGQGLEFLIYFQGNSAPDKSGLPSDRFSAERTGGSVSTLTIQRTQQEDSAVYLCASTPGTPYGYTFGSGTRLTVV.

The chain couples TRBV9 to TRBJ2-7; D might be TRBD2 (5 bases). The CDR3 sequence is 14 residues long. Germline values: CDR1 SGDLS, CDR2 YYNGEE. Trimming pared 3 bases from V and 2 bases from J, leaving 12 bases between. The CDR3 spells CASSDSDRPYEQYF. CDR3 coding DNA: TGTGCCAGCAGCGATAGCGACCGACCCTACGAGCAGTACTTC.

The chain combines TRBV7-6 with TRBJ2-5; weak D call: TRBD1 (5 bases). Trimming stripped 0 bases from V and 7 bases from J, with 9 bases between. Germline V gene sequence: CDR1 SGHVS, CDR2 FNYEAQ. The CDR3 is 13 residues long. This CDR3 reads CASSLADQGTQYF. DNA of the CDR3: TGTGCCAGCAGCTTAGCGGATCAGGGGACCCAGTACTTC.

This sequence joins TRBV6-5 and TRBJ1-2; TRBD1 is a possible D gene (6 bases). This CDR3 comprises 13 residues. The germline CDR1 and CDR2 sequences are MNHEY and SVGAGI. Trimming pared 5 bases from V and 5 bases from J, leaving 12 bases between. The CDR3 DNA follows: TGTGCCAGCAGTGGGATACAGGGTTATGGCTACACCTTC. It codes for CASSGIQGYGYTF.

This chain uses TRBV6-5 with TRBJ2-5, with 10 bases lining up with TRBD1. The CDR3 extends over 15 amino acids. The germline CDR1 and CDR2 sequences are MNHEY and SVGAGI. V shed 2 bases, J shed 4 bases, and the junction held 4 bases outside the gene matches. The CDR3 loop reads CASSYTGQGGETQYF. CDR3 nucleotides: TGTGCCAGCAGTTACACCGGACAGGGGGGAGAGACCCAGTACTTC.

The chain combines TRBV19 with TRBJ2-1, with D uncertain. Germline assignment: CDR1 LNHDA and CDR2 SQIVND (reference sequence). The CDR3 runs to 12 residues. V shed 5 bases and J shed 9 bases, with 11 bases lying between them. The CDR3 DNA reads TGTGCCAGTAGTCTGACCCGGAGTGAGCAGTTCTTC. This sequence encodes CASSLTRSEQFF.

The CDR3 coding sequence is TGTGCCAGCAGTCAACTGGAGGAATACTATGGCTACACCTTC. Translation gives CASSQLEEYYGYTF. The chain joins TRBV28 to TRBJ1-2; D gene uncertain. Trimming took off 5 bases at V and 3 bases at J, with 13 bases between the two ends. The CDR3 is 14 residues long. Germline CDR1 MDHEN, CDR2 SYDVKM.

The CDR3 spells CASKGTGNTGELFF. CDR3 coding DNA: TGTGCCAGCAAAGGGACAGGGAACACCGGGGAGCTGTTTTTT. This chain connects TRBV27 to TRBJ2-2; 8 nucleotides align to TRBD1. The CDR3 is made up of 14 amino acids. CDR1 and CDR2 from the germline V gene are MNHEY and SMNVEV (reference sequence). The ends lost 7 bases at V and 1 base at J; junction bases unmatched: 2.

This sequence joins TRBV5-5 and TRBJ2-7; 14 nucleotides agree with TRBD2. This CDR3 has 15 residues. Germline trimming cut 2 bases from V and 3 bases from J; bases unmatched to any gene: 1. From germline, CDR1 is SGHKS and CDR2 YYEKEE (reference sequence). CDR3: CASSFGLAGGYEQYF. CDR3 nucleotides: TGTGCCAGCAGCTTCGGACTAGCGGGGGGCTACGAGCAGTACTTC.

This chain uses TRBV15 with TRBJ1-4; D gene ambiguous. Trimming left V 1 base short and J 3 bases short, with 6 bases between. Germline V lookup: CDR1 LNHNV, CDR2 YYDKDF (reference sequence). The CDR3 sequence is 14 residues long. CDR3 sequence: CATSRAGANEKLFF. The CDR3 coding sequence is TGTGCCACCAGCAGAGCCGGGGCTAATGAAAAACTGTTTTTT.

The V call is TRBV5-4, the J call TRBJ2-5; 13 positions agree with TRBD2. This CDR3 region has 16 residues. The V gene's germline CDR1 is SGHNT and CDR2 YYREEE (reference sequence). V lost 5 bases and J lost 1; bases outside the gene matches: 5. The CDR3, as DNA: TGTGCCAGCAGACGGACTAGCGGGGGCCCCCAAGAGACCCAGTACTTC. This translates into CASRRTSGGPQETQYF. Together with reference TRBV5-4 and TRBJ2-5, the CDR3 gives the full variable domain: ETGVTQSPTHLIKTRGQQVTLRCSSQSGHNTVSWYQQALGQGPQFIFQYYREEENGRGNFPPRFSGLQFPNYSSELNVNALELDDSALYLCASRRTSGGPQETQYFGPGTRLLVL.

V is TRBV19 and J is TRBJ2-1, with D tentatively TRBD1 (6 bases). This CDR3 has 13 amino acids. V lost 5 bases, J lost 7 bases, and 12 bases lay in between. The germline V gene encodes CDR1 LNHDA and CDR2 SQIVND (reference sequence). CDR3 sequence: CASSSQGRNEQFF. DNA of the CDR3: TGTGCCAGTAGTTCACAGGGTCGGAATGAGCAGTTCTTC.

The gene calls are TRBV6-1 and TRBJ1-1, with TRBD1 identical over 11 bases. J was trimmed by 4 bases and V by 1 base; bases with no gene match: 2. Germline assignment: CDR1 MNHNS and CDR2 SASEGT. This CDR3 is 15 amino acids long. This CDR3 reads CASSEGGTGGTEAFF. CDR3 DNA sequence: TGTGCCAGCAGTGAAGGTGGGACAGGGGGCACTGAAGCTTTCTTT.

The chain has TRBV5-4 and TRBJ2-3; TRBD2 matches at 8 bases. Germline CDR1 is SGHNT and CDR2 is YYREEE (reference sequence). Trimming at V came to 9 bases and at J to 4 bases, leaving 10 bases not matched to a gene. This CDR3 spans 14 amino acids. The CDR3 DNA sequence: TGTGCCACCAACGGGGGGGCCAGGTCAGATACGCAGTATTTT. It yields the protein CATNGGARSDTQYF.

CDR3 DNA: TGTGCCAGCAGTCAAGGGGGCGGAGGCTACACCTTC. Amino acids: CASSQGGGGYTF. The chain has TRBV6-5 and TRBJ1-2; 7 bases agree with TRBD1. Germline trimming cut 5 bases from V and 8 bases from J; bases unmatched to any gene: 5. CDR1 MNHEY and CDR2 SVGAGI come from the germline V gene. CDR3 length equals 12 residues.

The chain has TRBV5-1 and TRBJ2-7; 9 bases align to TRBD1. The CDR3 extends over 15 amino acids. J lost 9 bases, V lost 0 bases, and 10 bases had no gene match. The germline CDR1 and CDR2 sequences are SGHRS and YFSETQ. CDR3 DNA: TGCGCCAGCAGCTTGGGGACAGGGGAAAGGATCGGGCAGTACTTC. This encodes CASSLGTGERIGQYF.

DNA of the CDR3: TGCGCCAGCAGCTTCAAAACAGGGGATGGCGTTCAGCCCCAGCATTTT. Amino acids: CASSFKTGDGVQPQHF. The gene calls are TRBV4-3 and TRBJ1-5; TRBD1 matches 7 bases. After removal of 5 bases from V and 6 bases from J, the junction contained 13 bases not matched to a gene. The germline V gene encodes CDR1 LGHNA and CDR2 YSLEER. CDR3 size: 16 residues.

The V call is TRBV5-4, the J call TRBJ2-1, with a tentative D call TRBD1 (6 bases). Trimming cost V 4 bases and J 7 bases, with 9 bases left between them. Germline-derived CDR1 and CDR2 are SGHNT and YYREEE (reference sequence). The CDR3 loop spans 12 amino acids. The CDR3 is CASSADRNEQFF. DNA of the CDR3: TGTGCCAGCAGCGCGGACAGAAATGAGCAGTTCTTC.

The genes are TRBV7-3 and TRBJ2-7, with TRBD1 matching over 10 bases. The germline V gene has CDR1 SGHTA and CDR2 FQGTGA. The ends lost 5 bases at V and 6 bases at J; junction bases unmatched: 7. The CDR3 length is 14 residues. In DNA, the CDR3 is TGTGCCAGCAGCCTCAGCCGGGACAGGGGCGAGCAGTACTTC. Its translation is CASSLSRDRGEQYF.

The chain joins TRBV28 to TRBJ1-2, with TRBD1 as a possible D gene (6 bases). The germline V and J ends were trimmed by 3 bases and 6 bases, with 14 bases remaining between them. The CDR3 has 14 residues. From germline, CDR1 is MDHEN and CDR2 SYDVKM. CDR3 amino acids: CASSFVVRGNGYTF. The CDR3, as DNA: TGTGCCAGCAGTTTCGTGGTCAGGGGTAATGGCTACACCTTC.

The chain carries TRBV19 and TRBJ1-4; D might be TRBD1 (6 bases). CDR1 and CDR2 from the germline V gene are LNHDA and SQIVND (reference sequence). This CDR3 is built from 16 residues. The germline V and J ends were trimmed by 3 bases and 8 bases, with 19 bases remaining between them. CDR3 region: CASSIPWAGAEEKLFF. The CDR3 bases are TGTGCCAGTAGTATCCCTTGGGCAGGGGCGGAGGAAAAACTGTTTTTT.

The chain couples TRBV28 to TRBJ1-2; 9 bases fit TRBD1. This CDR3 has 14 residues. CDR1 and CDR2 from the germline V gene are MDHEN and SYDVKM. V was pared by 4 bases and J by 4 bases, with 4 bases of the junction left unmatched. CDR3 in amino acids: CASSSLGQGYGYTF. The DNA for the CDR3 is TGTGCCAGCAGTTCCTTGGGACAGGGCTATGGCTACACCTTC.

The V call is TRBV25-1, the J call TRBJ1-1; D ambiguous. The CDR3 length is 12 residues. CDR1 and CDR2 (germline): MGHDK, SYGVNS. The V and J ends lost 1 base and 7 bases respectively, with 7 bases between them. The CDR3 region is CASSESGGEAFF. As DNA, the CDR3 is TGTGCCAGCAGTGAATCCGGCGGTGAAGCTTTCTTT.

The J gene is TRBJ2-2, the V gene TRBV4-2, with 8 bases lining up with TRBD1. Germline CDR1 and CDR2: LGHNA and YNFKEQ. After removal of 3 bases from V and 6 bases from J, the junction contained 15 bases not matched to a gene. The CDR3 sequence is 18 residues long. CDR3 bases: TGTGCCAGCAGCCATACGGGACAGGCGACTCCTACGGCCGGGGAGCTGTTTTTT. This encodes CASSHTGQATPTAGELFF.

The V gene is TRBV7-8, the J gene TRBJ1-1; weak D call: TRBD1 (5 bases). Germline V lookup: CDR1 SGHVS, CDR2 FQNEAQ. This CDR3 contains 14 residues. Trimming pared 0 bases from V and 4 bases from J, leaving 9 bases between. The CDR3 DNA reads as TGTGCCAGCAGCTTAGCCCTCCAGGGCACTGAAGCTTTCTTT. This encodes CASSLALQGTEAFF.